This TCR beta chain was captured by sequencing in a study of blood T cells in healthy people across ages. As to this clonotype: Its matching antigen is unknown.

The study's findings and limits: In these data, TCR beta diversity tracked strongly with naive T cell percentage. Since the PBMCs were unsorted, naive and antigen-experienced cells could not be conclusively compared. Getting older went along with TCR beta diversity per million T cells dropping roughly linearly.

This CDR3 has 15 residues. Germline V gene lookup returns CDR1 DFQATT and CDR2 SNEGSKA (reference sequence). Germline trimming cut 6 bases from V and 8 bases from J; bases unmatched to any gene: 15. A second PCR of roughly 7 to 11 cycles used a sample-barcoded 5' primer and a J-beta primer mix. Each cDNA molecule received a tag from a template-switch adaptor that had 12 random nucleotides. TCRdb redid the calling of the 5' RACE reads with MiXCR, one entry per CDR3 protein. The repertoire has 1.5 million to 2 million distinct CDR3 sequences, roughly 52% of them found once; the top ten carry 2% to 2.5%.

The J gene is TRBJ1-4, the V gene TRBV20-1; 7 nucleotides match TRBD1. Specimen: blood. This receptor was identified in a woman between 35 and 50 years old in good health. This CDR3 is CSAMRQGRNQEKLFF. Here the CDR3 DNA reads TGCAGTGCGATGAGACAGGGCCGAAACCAGGAAAAACTGTTTTTT.